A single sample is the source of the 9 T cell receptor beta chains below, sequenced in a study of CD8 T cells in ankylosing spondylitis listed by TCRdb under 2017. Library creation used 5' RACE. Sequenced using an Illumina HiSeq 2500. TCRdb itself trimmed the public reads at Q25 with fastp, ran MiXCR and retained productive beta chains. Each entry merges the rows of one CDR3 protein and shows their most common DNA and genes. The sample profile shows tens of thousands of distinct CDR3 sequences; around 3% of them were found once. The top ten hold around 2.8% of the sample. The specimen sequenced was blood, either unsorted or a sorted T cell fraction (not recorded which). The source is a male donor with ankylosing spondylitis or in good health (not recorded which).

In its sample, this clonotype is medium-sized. Here the CDR3 DNA reads TGTGCCAGCAGCGTAGAGCATCAGCCGGGGGCCCCGCCCCGGGAGCTGTTTTTT. It translates to CASSVEHQPGAPPRELFF. V and J are TRBV9 and TRBJ2-2, with D possibly being TRBD1 or TRBD2 (6 bases each). The CDR3 has 18 amino acids. From germline, CDR1 is SGDLS and CDR2 YYNGEE. V shed 0 bases and J shed 9 bases, with 24 bases lying between them.

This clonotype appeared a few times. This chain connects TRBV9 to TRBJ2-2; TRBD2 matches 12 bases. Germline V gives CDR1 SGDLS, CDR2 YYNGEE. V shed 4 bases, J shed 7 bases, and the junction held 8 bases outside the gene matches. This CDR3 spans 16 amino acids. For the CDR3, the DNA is TGTGCCAGCAGCCCCCGGCTAGCGGGGGGGTACGGGGAGCTGTTTTTT. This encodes CASSPRLAGGYGELFF.

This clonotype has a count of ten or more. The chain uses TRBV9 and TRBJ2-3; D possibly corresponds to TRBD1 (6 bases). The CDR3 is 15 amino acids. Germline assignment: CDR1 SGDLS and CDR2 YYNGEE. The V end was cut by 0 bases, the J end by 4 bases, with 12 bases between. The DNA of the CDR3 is TGTGCCAGCAGCGTAGAACAGGGTTGGTCAGATACGCAGTATTTT. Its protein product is CASSVEQGWSDTQYF.

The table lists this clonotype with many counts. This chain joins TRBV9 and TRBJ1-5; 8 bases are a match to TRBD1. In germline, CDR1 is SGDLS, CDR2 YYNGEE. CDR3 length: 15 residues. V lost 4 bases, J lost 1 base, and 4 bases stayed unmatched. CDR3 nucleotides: TGTGCCAGCAGCCGTACAGGGGGAAGCAATCAGCCCCAGCATTTT. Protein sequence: CASSRTGGSNQPQHF.

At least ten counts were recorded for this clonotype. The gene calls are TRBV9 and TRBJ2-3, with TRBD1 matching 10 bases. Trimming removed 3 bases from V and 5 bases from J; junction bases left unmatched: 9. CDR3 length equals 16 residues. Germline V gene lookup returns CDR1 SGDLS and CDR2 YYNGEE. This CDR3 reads CASSGQGARDLDTQYF. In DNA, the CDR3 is TGTGCCAGCAGCGGACAGGGGGCGCGGGATCTAGATACGCAGTATTTT.

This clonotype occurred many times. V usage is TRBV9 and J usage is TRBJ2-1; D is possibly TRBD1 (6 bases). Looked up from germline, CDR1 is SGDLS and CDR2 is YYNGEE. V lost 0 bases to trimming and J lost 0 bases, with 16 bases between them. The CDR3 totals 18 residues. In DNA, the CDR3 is TGTGCCAGCAGCGTAGGCGAGGGGGTGTTAAGCTCCTACAATGAGCAGTTCTTC. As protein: CASSVGEGVLSSYNEQFF.

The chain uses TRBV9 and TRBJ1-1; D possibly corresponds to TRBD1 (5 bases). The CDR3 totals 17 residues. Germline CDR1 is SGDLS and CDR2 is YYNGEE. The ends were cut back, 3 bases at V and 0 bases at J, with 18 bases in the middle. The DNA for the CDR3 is TGTGCCAGCAGCGACCCCCCGGGGGGTTTCATGAACACTGAAGCTTTCTTT. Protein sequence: CASSDPPGGFMNTEAFF.

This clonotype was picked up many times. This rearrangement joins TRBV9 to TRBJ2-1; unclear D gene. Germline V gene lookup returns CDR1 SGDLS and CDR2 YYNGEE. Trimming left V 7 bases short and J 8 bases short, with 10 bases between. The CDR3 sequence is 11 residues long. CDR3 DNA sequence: TGTGCCAGCGGTCCATACGATGAGCAGTTCTTC. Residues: CASGPYDEQFF.

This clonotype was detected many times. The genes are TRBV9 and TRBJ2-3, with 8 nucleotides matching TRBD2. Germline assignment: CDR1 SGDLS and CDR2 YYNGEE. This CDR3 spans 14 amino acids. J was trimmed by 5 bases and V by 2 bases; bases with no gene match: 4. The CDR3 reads CASSVGAGEDTQYF. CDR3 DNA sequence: TGTGCCAGCAGCGTTGGAGCGGGAGAAGATACGCAGTATTTT.